These 4 T cell receptor beta chains were sequenced from one sample in a study of CD8+CD57+ T cells in acquired aplastic anemia. Profiling that covered TCR beta VDJ and CDR3 relied on genomic DNA as its template. One entry per CDR3 protein, called by TCRdb with MiXCR from the reads. The sample records approximately 160,000 distinct CDR3 sequences, roughly 45% being singletons. Sequencing input: sorted CD4+, CD8+, or CD8+CD57+ T cells (not recorded which) from PBMCs. The receptor set was obtained from a human donor in good health.

This chain uses TRBV13 with TRBJ2-3; the D is unclear. The CDR3 extends over 14 amino acids. The germline V and J ends were trimmed by 1 base and 0 bases, with 5 bases remaining between them. Germline CDR1 reads PRHDT; CDR2 reads FYEKMQ (reference sequence). The CDR3 nucleotides are TGTGCCAGCAGCTTAGCACATAGCACAGATACGCAGTATTTT. Its protein is CASSLAHSTDTQYF.

Worth noting for this clonotype: A much larger clone is a single base away; this may be a read error. The J gene is TRBJ2-7, the V gene TRBV12-3 or TRBV12-4; 8 nucleotides match TRBD2. The end of the DNA fits TRBJ2-5 better, so the J call may be wrong. The CDR3 spans 16 residues. The CDR3 loop reads CASSFGGRRLGGTQYF. The DNA for the CDR3 is TGTGCCAGCAGTTTTGGCGGGAGGCGATTGGGGGGGACCCAGTACTTC.

There are many counts of this clonotype. The J gene is TRBJ1-5, the V gene TRBV19; 9 bases match TRBD1. The V segment lost 10 bases and the J segment 3 bases; nucleotides outside the gene matches: 16. This CDR3 is 17 amino acids long. Germline V CDR1 and CDR2: LNHDA, SQIVND (reference sequence). CDR3 sequence: CATQSRTGEFVNQPQHF. CDR3 DNA sequence: TGTGCCACCCAATCGCGGACAGGGGAGTTCGTCAATCAGCCCCAGCATTTT.

This clonotype was counted many times. V is TRBV12-3 or TRBV12-4 and J is TRBJ1-5; no reliable D call. The CDR3 spans 12 residues. V shed 4 bases and J shed 6 bases, with 7 bases lying between them. CDR3 sequence (DNA): TGTGCCAGCAGTTCGGGCGGTCAGCCCCAGCATTTT. Translating gives CASSSGGQPQHF.